This T cell receptor beta chain was recovered during a study of a mutant IDH1 vaccine in newly diagnosed glioma. The CDR3 is made up of 15 amino acids. Trimming removed 4 bases from V and 2 bases from J; junction bases left unmatched: 8. Germline CDR1 and CDR2: MRHNA and SNTAGT. Specified time point: week 23, last vaccination. A 20-mer mutant IDH1 peptide at 300 ug was injected subcutaneously with topical imiquimod. With regard to this clone: Its antigen is as yet unknown.

Using immunoSEQ multiplex PCR, the repertoire was profiled, and TCRdb retains in-frame clones only, with some absent. This repertoire shows tens of thousands of clones, around 80% found once; its top ten account for about 8.8%. V and J are TRBV6-4 and TRBJ2-7, with 7 bases fitting TRBD2. The TCR comes from a woman in her 40s with glioma. Some clones in this sample may be carry-over from other donors' samples. The material was PBMCs, obtained from a glioma patient whose treatment included an IDH1 peptide vaccine. In DNA form, the CDR3 reads TGTGCCAGCAGTGGGCTAGCGGTCCTAACCTACGAGCAGTACTTC. Its protein product is CASSGLAVLTYEQYF.